This T cell receptor beta chain derives from a study of vaccination effects on CD4 cells after COVID-19. In the study overall: A few convalescent patients gave early and late post-vaccination samples. Sampling occurred a median 72 days post second dose, range 14 to 241.

Upon completion of under eleven days in culture, CD4+ T cells were isolated. Infection dated between March and December 2020, before the Alpha, Beta and Delta variants reached the United States. Subjects were given two BNT162b2 or mRNA-1273 vaccine doses. Here immunoSEQ multiplex PCR was the method, and the copy in TCRdb shows in-frame clones only, minus some. The sample contains approximately 30,000 clones, roughly 75% of which appear only once. The CDR3 extends over 13 amino acids. V shed 1 base and J 5 bases; nucleotides not matched to a gene: 2. Germline values: CDR1 MNHEY, CDR2 SVGEGT. Points on this clone: Antigen specificity is unknown.

Whole-study findings and limits: There was marked clonal contraction among infection- and vaccine-induced clones late after vaccination. A shortage of convalescent patients and an absence of early post-infection timepoints characterized the study.

The starting material was CD4+ T cells from PBMCs cultured without peptide, obtained after COVID-19 vaccination. The clonotype comes from a human donor who had a prior SARS-CoV-2 infection. V gene TRBV6-2 or TRBV6-3 combines with J gene TRBJ2-7, with TRBD2 matching 7 bases. DNA for the CDR3: TGTGCCAGCAGTTACTACCGGGGGGACGAGCAGTACTTC. It specifies CASSYYRGDEQYF.